The clone carrying this T cell receptor beta chain was recorded many times. Its antigen is not identified. Donors ranged from roughly 6 to 90 years old and were healthy Caucasians in Russia. Primers used in a second PCR of roughly 6 to 11 cycles were a sample-barcoded 5' primer and a J-beta primer mix. Each TCR beta cDNA got a 12-nucleotide random molecular identifier. Using its own MiXCR run on the 5' RACE reads, TCRdb lists one record per CDR3 protein. The table has about 400,000 distinct CDR3 sequences, approximately 52% seen once; the top ten hold under 60%. These data come from a study of blood T cells in healthy people across ages. Overall study findings and caveats: The long-lived group displayed more naive CD4+ cells, plus higher diversity, than the aged donors did. Estimated diversity that came from one million T cells was considered an underestimate.

CDR1 MNHEY and CDR2 SMNVEV come from the germline V gene (reference sequence). The CDR3 is made up of 14 amino acids. The trim removed 8 bases at V and 6 bases at J, leaving 10 bases unmatched. Input material: blood. J is TRBJ2-1 and V is TRBV27; 7 nucleotides agree with TRBD1. The source is a man aged 60 to 75 in good health. The CDR3 spells CASGVTGTSNEQFF. CDR3 nucleotide sequence: TGTGCCAGCGGGGTGACAGGGACCTCCAATGAGCAGTTCTTC.